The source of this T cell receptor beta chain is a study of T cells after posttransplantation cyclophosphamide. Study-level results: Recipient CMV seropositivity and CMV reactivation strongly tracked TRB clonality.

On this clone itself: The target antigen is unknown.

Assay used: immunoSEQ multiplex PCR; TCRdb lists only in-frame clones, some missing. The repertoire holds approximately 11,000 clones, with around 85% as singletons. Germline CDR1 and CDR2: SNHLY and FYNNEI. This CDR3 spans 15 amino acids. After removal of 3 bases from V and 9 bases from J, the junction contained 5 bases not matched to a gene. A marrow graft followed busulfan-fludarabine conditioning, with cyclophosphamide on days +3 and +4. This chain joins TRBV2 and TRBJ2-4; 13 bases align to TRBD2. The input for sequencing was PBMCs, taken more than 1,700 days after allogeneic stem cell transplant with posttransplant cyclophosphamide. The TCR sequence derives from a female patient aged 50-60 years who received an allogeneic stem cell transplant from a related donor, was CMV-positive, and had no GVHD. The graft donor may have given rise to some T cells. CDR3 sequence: CASSETSGRFTIQYF. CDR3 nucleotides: TGTGCCAGCAGTGAGACTAGCGGGAGGTTTACCATTCAGTACTTC.